One and the same sample provided the 2 T cell receptor beta chains below, sequenced in a study of blood T cell repertoires in COVID-19. The protocol was immunoSEQ multiplex PCR, while the TCRdb copy is restricted to in-frame clones and leaves out a portion. This sample has under 300,000 clones, with approximately 83% found just once. Sequencing was carried out using peripheral blood. The receptors derive from a human donor in a cohort sampled during active COVID-19.

The chain combines TRBV18 with TRBJ2-7; D is possibly TRBD2 (6 bases). Germline assignment: CDR1 KGHSH and CDR2 LQKENI. Trimming cost V 3 bases and J 1 base, with 10 bases left between them. The CDR3 loop spans 14 amino acids. The CDR3 sequence: CASSPPSVSYEQYF. CDR3 DNA sequence: TGTGCCAGCTCACCGCCTAGCGTGTCCTACGAGCAGTACTTC.

The V and J genes are TRBV28 and TRBJ1-4; D call uncertain. Trimming stripped 7 bases from V and 0 bases from J, with 6 bases between. CDR1 is MDHEN, CDR2 SYDVKM, per germline. CDR3 length equals 13 residues. The CDR3 loop is CASTSATNEKLFF. CDR3 nucleotides: TGTGCCAGCACCAGTGCAACTAATGAAAAACTGTTTTTT.